The 15 T cell receptor beta chains presented below share a single source sample, sequenced in a study of immune evolution from preneoplasia to lung adenocarcinoma. The protocol was immunoSEQ multiplex PCR, while the TCRdb copy is restricted to in-frame clones and leaves out a portion. Of thousands of clones listed, over 60% are singletons. Sequencing used FFPE normal lung tissue adjacent to the tumor. The receptors derive from a person aged 55 to 75 with lung adenocarcinoma.

V gene TRBV30 combines with J gene TRBJ1-1; D possibly corresponds to TRBD1 (5 bases). This CDR3 has 12 residues. Germline CDR1 reads GTSNPN; CDR2 reads SVGIG (reference sequence). With 2 bases removed from V and 6 bases from J, the gap between germline ends came to 10 bases. In DNA, the CDR3 is TGTGCCTGGAGTCCAGGAGGGGCTGAAGCTTTCTTT. It is translated as CAWSPGGAEAFF.

The chain couples TRBV6-5 to TRBJ2-2; D ambiguous. The CDR3 is made up of 12 amino acids. Per germline, CDR1 MNHEY and CDR2 SVGAGI. Trimming left V 11 bases short and J 8 bases short, with 15 bases between. The CDR3 here is CASQQVLGELFF. CDR3 in DNA: TGTGCCTCCCAACAAGTATTGGGGGAGCTGTTTTTT.

This clone was detected once. The chain employs TRBV30 and TRBJ1-2; a weak D match, TRBD1 (6 bases). CDR1 is GTSNPN, CDR2 SVGIG, per germline (reference sequence). V dropped 4 bases and J dropped 7 bases, with 10 bases sitting between them. The length of the CDR3 is 11 residues. The CDR3 bases are TGTGCCTGGAACAGGGCGAGTGGCTACACCTTC. Its protein is CAWNRASGYTF.

The gene calls are TRBV9 and TRBJ1-1, with TRBD1 as a possible D gene (5 bases). This CDR3 has 15 residues. The germline V and J ends were trimmed by 4 bases and 1 base, with 14 bases remaining between them. Per germline, CDR1 SGDLS and CDR2 YYNGEE. The CDR3, as DNA: TGTGCCAGCAGCTTTTATTCCGGACAGAACACTGAAGCTTTCTTT. Protein product: CASSFYSGQNTEAFF.

This chain connects TRBV9 to TRBJ2-3; 7 nucleotides line up with TRBD1. Losses at the gene ends were 3 bases for V and 4 bases for J; bases not matched to a gene: 8. There are 15 residues in the CDR3. Germline assignment: CDR1 SGDLS and CDR2 YYNGEE. This CDR3 reads CASSDWKGAPDTQYF. CDR3 sequence (DNA): TGTGCCAGCAGCGATTGGAAGGGGGCCCCAGATACGCAGTATTTT.

CDR3 loop: CASSLRGGNDEQFF. Here the CDR3 DNA reads TGTGCCAGCAGTTTGAGAGGGGGGAACGACGAGCAGTTCTTC. The chain carries TRBV28 and TRBJ2-1; TRBD1 or TRBD2 may be the D gene (6 bases each). The CDR3 runs to 14 residues. V shed 3 bases and J shed 10 bases, with 16 bases lying between them. Germline V gives CDR1 MDHEN, CDR2 SYDVKM.

The chain combines TRBV6-5 with TRBJ2-3; D possibly corresponds to TRBD1 (6 bases). This CDR3 comprises 15 residues. V was clipped by 4 bases and J by 0 bases, with 11 bases between them. Germline V gives CDR1 MNHEY, CDR2 SVGAGI. CDR3 region: CASSLTGLSTDTQYF. The CDR3 DNA sequence: TGTGCCAGCAGTTTAACAGGGTTGAGCACAGATACGCAGTATTTT.

The J gene is TRBJ1-4, the V gene TRBV19; D gene ambiguous. There are 15 residues in the CDR3. Germline CDR1 is LNHDA and CDR2 is SQIVND (reference sequence). Trimming removed 6 bases at V and 0 bases at J, with 11 bases between. The CDR3 here is CASRPNSATNEKLFF. DNA of the CDR3: TGTGCCAGTAGACCAAACAGCGCAACTAATGAAAAACTGTTTTTT.

This sequence joins TRBV7-3 and TRBJ2-6; D is undetermined. The V gene's germline CDR1 is SGHTA and CDR2 FQGTGA. Deletions cut 2 bases from V and 1 base from J, with 3 bases between. CDR3 length: 14 amino acids. In DNA, the CDR3 is TGTGCCAGCAGCTTAGATTCTGGGGCCAACGTCCTGACTTTC. It yields the protein CASSLDSGANVLTF. The full variable domain, its missing parts supplied by reference TRBV7-3 and TRBJ2-6, is GAGVSQTPSNKVTEKGKYVELRCDPISGHTALYWYRQSLGQGPEFLIYFQGTGAADDSGLPNDRFFAVRPEGSVSTLKIQRTERGDSAVYLCASSLDSGANVLTFGAGSRLTVL.

This clone was observed a few times. The V and J genes are TRBV6-5 and TRBJ2-1, with D possibly being TRBD1 (5 bases). Germline CDR1 reads MNHEY; CDR2 reads SVGAGI. Trimming pared 0 bases from V and 6 bases from J, leaving 9 bases between. The CDR3 consists of 14 residues. The CDR3 region has the DNA TGTGCCAGCAGTTACTCGAGGACATTCAATGAGCAGTTCTTC. Its translation: CASSYSRTFNEQFF.

J is TRBJ2-5 and V is TRBV7-2; perhaps TRBD2 as D (5 bases). Per germline, CDR1 SGHTA and CDR2 FQGNSA. Between the trimmed V and J ends, which lost 5 bases and 7 bases, there was a span of 11 bases. The CDR3 is 12 residues long. CDR3 loop: CASSTDRGTQYF. CDR3 nucleotide sequence: TGTGCCAGCAGCACCGACCGGGGGACCCAGTACTTC.

This chain connects TRBV11-3 to TRBJ2-1; D gene unclear. The germline CDR1 and CDR2 sequences are SGHNT and YENEEA. This CDR3 is 13 amino acids long. V was cut by 1 base and J by 3 bases, with 4 bases left in between. The CDR3 loop reads CASSLGNYNEQFF. The DNA for the CDR3 is TGTGCCAGCAGCTTAGGGAACTACAATGAGCAGTTCTTC. The full variable domain, with the rest looked up from reference TRBV11-3 and TRBJ2-1, is EAGVVQSPRYKIIEKKQPVAFWCNPISGHNTLYWYLQNLGQGPELLIRYENEEAVDDSQLPKDRFSAERLKGVDSTLKIQPAELGDSAVYLCASSLGNYNEQFFGPGTRLTVL.

This chain uses TRBV4-1 with TRBJ2-1; D gene ambiguous. V was cut by 1 base and J by 6 bases, with 4 bases left in between. Germline CDR1 MGHRA, CDR2 YSYEKL. CDR3 length: 12 amino acids. CDR3 coding DNA: TGCGCCAGCAGCCAAGGAAGCAATGAGCAGTTCTTC. Its protein is CASSQGSNEQFF.

This chain connects TRBV29-1 to TRBJ1-4; 7 nucleotides align to TRBD1. Germline V gives CDR1 SQVTM, CDR2 ANQGSEA. This CDR3 spans 13 amino acids. Unmatched junction bases numbered 8, after V lost 4 bases and J lost 9 bases. The DNA for the CDR3 is TGCAGCGTTGTCGAGCAGGGGGAAAAAAAACTGTTTTTT. It encodes CSVVEQGEKKLFF. Filled out from reference TRBV29-1 and TRBJ1-4, the complete variable domain reads SAVISQKPSRDICQRGTSLTIQCQVDSQVTMMFWYRQQPGQSLTLIATANQGSEATYESGFVIDKFPISRPNLTFSTLTVSNMSPEDSSIYLCSVVEQGEKKLFFGSGTQLSVL.

The rearrangement uses TRBV6-6 and TRBJ2-7; D is unresolved. Trimming cost V 0 bases and J 0 bases, with 6 bases left between them. The germline V gene encodes CDR1 MNHNY and CDR2 SVGAGI (reference sequence). This CDR3 has 14 amino acids. The DNA of the CDR3 is TGTGCCAGCAGTTACTCAGCTGCCTCCTACGAGCAGTACTTC. Encoded protein: CASSYSAASYEQYF.